The 13 T cell receptor beta chains in this list originate from one sample, sequenced in a study of control samples from healthy donors and cancer patients. Sequencing used immunoSEQ multiplex PCR; TCRdb keeps in-frame clones, though not all of them. The repertoire holds roughly 170,000 clones, 75% to 95% seen once, with 2% in the top ten. The source material was blood. These receptors were obtained from a woman in her forties in good health.

The rearrangement links TRBV5-1 to TRBJ2-6, with D hard to call. This CDR3 is built from 16 residues. Germline CDR1 and CDR2: SGHRS and YFSETQ. The V end lost 4 bases, the J end lost 0 bases, and 11 bases lay between the germline ends. The CDR3 region has the DNA TGCGCCAGCAGCGGGCGACTGAGCTCTGGGGCCAACGTCCTGACTTTC. Translated, it gives CASSGRLSSGANVLTF.

V gene TRBV5-4 combines with J gene TRBJ1-6; D may be TRBD1 (6 bases). CDR3 size: 15 residues. Looked up from germline, CDR1 is SGHNT and CDR2 is YYREEE (reference sequence). V was cut by 0 bases and J by 7 bases, with 11 bases left in between. The CDR3 is CASSLALGANSPLHF. The DNA of the CDR3 is TGTGCCAGCAGCTTGGCCCTGGGGGCAAATTCACCCCTCCACTTT.

The V call is TRBV4-1, the J call TRBJ1-5; 7 nucleotides match TRBD1. The CDR3 is 15 amino acids. The J segment lost 2 bases and the V segment lost 1 base, leaving 2 bases of the junction unmatched. Looked up from germline, CDR1 is MGHRA and CDR2 is YSYEKL. CDR3 nucleotides: TGCGCCAGCAGCCAAGCAGACAGGGGCAATCAGCCCCAGCATTTT. Translation: CASSQADRGNQPQHF.

The chain uses TRBV20-1 and TRBJ2-7; 12 bases are shared with TRBD2. Germline-derived CDR1 and CDR2 are DFQATT and SNEGSKA (reference sequence). The CDR3 consists of 16 residues. The J segment lost 0 bases and the V segment lost 3 bases, leaving 6 bases of the junction unmatched. This chain's CDR3 is CSASRLAGANSYEQYF. CDR3 in DNA: TGCAGTGCTAGTAGACTAGCGGGGGCCAACTCCTACGAGCAGTACTTC.

About this clone: Within the sample, other DNA sequences also encode this same CDR3. This sequence joins TRBV6-5 and TRBJ2-5; the match to TRBD2 covers 11 bases. CDR1 is MNHEY and CDR2 is SVGAGI in the germline V gene. V dropped 6 bases and J dropped 5; count of bases not matched to a gene: 5. The CDR3 extends over 14 amino acids. CDR3 residues: CASSLAGGGETQYF. The CDR3, as DNA: TGTGCCAGCAGCCTAGCGGGGGGCGGGGAGACCCAGTACTTC.

This chain joins TRBV11-2 and TRBJ1-5; TRBD1 aligns across 11 bases. The V gene end was trimmed by 5 bases and the J gene end by 5 bases; junction bases not matched to a gene: 8. This CDR3 contains 16 residues. Per germline, CDR1 SGHAT and CDR2 FQNNGV. The CDR3 DNA follows: TGTGCCAGCAGCCCGGCGGGACAGGGGGTAGATCAGCCCCAGCATTTT. The encoded protein is CASSPAGQGVDQPQHF.

This chain links TRBV3-1 (or the pseudogene TRBV3-2) with TRBJ1-1, with TRBD1 identical over 7 bases. The germline gives CDR1 LGHDT, CDR2 YNNKEL (reference sequence). The length of the CDR3 is 12 residues. V lost 5 bases, J lost 7 bases, and 4 bases stayed unmatched. The CDR3 sequence: CASSEQGSEAFF. CDR3 nucleotides: TGTGCCAGCAGCGAACAGGGGAGTGAAGCTTTCTTT.

This chain uses TRBV6-5 with TRBJ2-2, with 7 bases identical to TRBD1. The CDR3 runs to 13 residues. Germline V lookup: CDR1 MNHEY, CDR2 SVGAGI. The CDR3 region is CGGRDSLFGELFF. Written as DNA, the CDR3 is TGTGGGGGCCGGGACAGCCTCTTCGGGGAGCTGTTTTTT.

The rearrangement uses TRBV5-6 and TRBJ2-7, with D possibly TRBD2 on 6 matching bases. This CDR3 comprises 16 residues. Germline V CDR1 and CDR2: SGHDT, YYEEEE. V was pared by 0 bases and J by 3 bases, with 16 bases between. In DNA, the CDR3 is TGTGCCAGCAGCTTGGTGTTTGGTCAGGAGGGCTACGAGCAGTACTTC. It specifies CASSLVFGQEGYEQYF. Supplemented by reference TRBV5-6 and TRBJ2-7, the full variable domain reads DAGVTQSPTHLIKTRGQQVTLRCSPKSGHDTVSWYQQALGQGPQFIFQYYEEEERQRGNFPDRFSGHQFPNYSSELNVNALLLGDSALYLCASSLVFGQEGYEQYFGPGTRLTVT.

The V gene is TRBV4-1, the J gene TRBJ1-4; weak D call: TRBD1 (5 bases). This CDR3 is 17 amino acids long. Germline-derived CDR1 and CDR2 are MGHRA and YSYEKL. Trimming stripped 6 bases from V and 0 bases from J, with 17 bases between. The CDR3, as DNA: TGCGCCAGCAGGAGGGTGGCCGGGGGGTCAACTAATGAAAAACTGTTTTTT. Translating it yields CASRRVAGGSTNEKLFF.

The chain has TRBV19 and TRBJ1-2; D remains unclear. V lost 5 bases and J 7 bases, leaving 20 bases between the germline ends. This CDR3 is 15 amino acids long. Germline values: CDR1 LNHDA, CDR2 SQIVND (reference sequence). As DNA, the CDR3 is TGTGCCAGTAGTGCCTACGGGGAGGGAACCGGTGGCTACACCTTC. Its protein product is CASSAYGEGTGGYTF.

The CDR3 protein is CASRSRTGVDEQYF. DNA of the CDR3: TGTGCCAGCAGATCTCGGACAGGGGTCGACGAGCAGTACTTC. This rearrangement joins TRBV6-5 to TRBJ2-7, with TRBD1 matching over 9 bases. Germline V gene sequence: CDR1 MNHEY, CDR2 SVGAGI. CDR3 length equals 14 residues. Losses at the gene ends were 6 bases for V and 5 bases for J; bases not matched to a gene: 8.

The rearrangement links TRBV7-2 to TRBJ1-3; D is unclear. This CDR3 has 16 residues. The V gene's germline CDR1 is SGHTA and CDR2 FQGNSA. V was pared by 3 bases and J by 0 bases, with 12 bases between. CDR3: CASSFNGGASGNTIYF. The DNA of the CDR3 is TGTGCCAGCAGCTTTAACGGAGGAGCCTCTGGAAACACCATATATTTT. Together with reference TRBV7-2 and TRBJ1-3, the CDR3 gives the full variable domain: GAGVSQSPSNKVTEKGKDVELRCDPISGHTALYWYRQSLGQGLEFLIYFQGNSAPDKSGLPSDRFSAERTGGSVSTLTIQRTQQEDSAVYLCASSFNGGASGNTIYFGEGSWLTVV.